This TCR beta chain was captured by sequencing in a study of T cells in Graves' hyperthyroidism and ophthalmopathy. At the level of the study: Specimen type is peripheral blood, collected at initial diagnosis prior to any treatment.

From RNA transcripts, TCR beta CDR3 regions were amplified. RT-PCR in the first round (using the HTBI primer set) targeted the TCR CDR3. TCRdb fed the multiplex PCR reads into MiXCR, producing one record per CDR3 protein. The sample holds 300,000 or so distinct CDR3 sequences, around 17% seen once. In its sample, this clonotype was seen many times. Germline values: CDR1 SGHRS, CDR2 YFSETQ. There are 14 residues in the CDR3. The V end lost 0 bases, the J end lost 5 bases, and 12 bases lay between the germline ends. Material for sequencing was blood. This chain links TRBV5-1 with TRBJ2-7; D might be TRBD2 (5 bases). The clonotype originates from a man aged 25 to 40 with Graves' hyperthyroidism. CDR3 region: CASSLAAGGHEQYF. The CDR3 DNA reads TGCGCCAGCAGCTTGGCGGCAGGAGGCCACGAGCAGTACTTC. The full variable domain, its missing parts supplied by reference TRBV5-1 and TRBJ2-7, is KAGVTQTPRYLIKTRGQQVTLSCSPISGHRSVSWYQQTPGQGLQFLFEYFSETQRNKGNFPGRFSGRQFSNSRSEMNVSTLELGDSALYLCASSLAAGGHEQYFGPGTRLTVT.